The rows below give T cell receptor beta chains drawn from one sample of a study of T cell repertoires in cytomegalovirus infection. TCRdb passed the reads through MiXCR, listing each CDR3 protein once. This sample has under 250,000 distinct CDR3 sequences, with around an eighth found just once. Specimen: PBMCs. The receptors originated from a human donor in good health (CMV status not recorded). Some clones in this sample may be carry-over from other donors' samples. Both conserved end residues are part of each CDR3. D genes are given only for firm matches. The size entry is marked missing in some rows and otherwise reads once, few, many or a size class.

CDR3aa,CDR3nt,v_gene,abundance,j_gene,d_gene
CASIPGFSSREQYF,TGTGCCAGCATTCCGGGATTCTCAAGTCGCGAGCAGTACTTC,TRBV28,few,TRBJ2-7,-
CASSRDIIGFTEAFF,TGTGCCAGCAGCCGGGACATTATAGGATTCACTGAAGCTTTCTTT,TRBV14,-,TRBJ1-1,-
CASSYRRGSYNEQFF,TGTGCCAGCAGCTATCGGAGGGGCTCCTACAATGAGCAGTTCTTC,TRBV7-8,-,TRBJ2-1,-
CASSLDGFAGGSYNEQFF,TGCGCCAGCAGCTTGGACGGCTTTGCGGGGGGCTCCTACAATGAGCAGTTCTTC,TRBV5-1,few,TRBJ2-1,TRBD2
CASNPGPGWTEQYF,TGTGCCAGCAATCCGGGACCCGGGTGGACCGAGCAGTACTTC,TRBV2,-,TRBJ2-7,-
CSARVRLSSYEQYF,TGCAGTGCTAGAGTACGGCTCAGCTCCTACGAGCAGTACTTC,TRBV20-1,-,TRBJ2-7,-
CSVGERTLPQHF,TGCAGCGTGGGGGAACGCACTCTGCCCCAGCATTTT,TRBV29-1,once,TRBJ1-5,-
CSPRPVKNTEAFF,TGCAGCCCTAGACCAGTGAAGAACACTGAAGCTTTCTTT,TRBV20-1,-,TRBJ1-1,-
CSVEGAGTGKYEQYF,TGCAGCGTTGAGGGTGCCGGGACAGGGAAGTACGAGCAGTACTTC,TRBV29-1,-,TRBJ2-7,TRBD1
CASSRPGSSYEQYF,TGCGCCAGCAGCCGGCCTGGGAGCTCCTACGAGCAGTACTTC,TRBV4-1,many,TRBJ2-7,-
CASSLAGVGYEQYF,TGTGCCAGCAGCTTAGCAGGTGTCGGATACGAGCAGTACTTC,TRBV7-3,many,TRBJ2-7,-
CASSLSGRAGELFF,TGCGCCAGCAGTCTGAGCGGGAGGGCCGGGGAGCTGTTTTTT,TRBV4-3,few,TRBJ2-2,TRBD2
CATSGNRGVRETQYF,TGTGCCACCAGCGGAAACAGGGGGGTTCGGGAGACCCAGTACTTC,TRBV24-1,few,TRBJ2-5,TRBD1
CASGWSFRTEAFF,TGCGCCAGCGGGTGGAGCTTTCGAACTGAAGCTTTCTTT,TRBV10-2,few,TRBJ1-1,-
CASSFSGTGSNQPQHF,TGTGCCAGCAGTTTTTCCGGGACAGGGAGCAATCAGCCCCAGCATTTT,TRBV12-3/TRBV12-4,-,TRBJ1-5,TRBD1
CASSPGGGDANEQFF,TGCGCCAGCAGTCCAGGGGGGGGGGACGCGAATGAGCAGTTCTTC,TRBV5-1,-,TRBJ2-1,-
CASSYSHIETQYF,TGTGCCAGCAGTTACTCCCACATAGAGACCCAGTACTTC,TRBV6-2/TRBV6-3,few,TRBJ2-5,-
CASSMEGQETQYF,TGTGCCAGTAGTATGGAGGGCCAAGAGACCCAGTACTTC,TRBV19,-,TRBJ2-5,-
CASSLSQTYQETQYF,TGTGCCAGCAGTTTATCCCAAACGTACCAAGAGACCCAGTACTTC,TRBV28,many,TRBJ2-5,-
CAISENELSSGNTIYF,TGTGCCATCAGTGAGAACGAACTAAGCTCTGGAAACACCATATATTTT,TRBV10-3,many,TRBJ1-3,-
CASSTRGGVQPQHF,TGTGCCAGCTCCACTAGAGGCGGGGTTCAGCCCCAGCATTTT,TRBV12-3/TRBV12-4,many,TRBJ1-5,-